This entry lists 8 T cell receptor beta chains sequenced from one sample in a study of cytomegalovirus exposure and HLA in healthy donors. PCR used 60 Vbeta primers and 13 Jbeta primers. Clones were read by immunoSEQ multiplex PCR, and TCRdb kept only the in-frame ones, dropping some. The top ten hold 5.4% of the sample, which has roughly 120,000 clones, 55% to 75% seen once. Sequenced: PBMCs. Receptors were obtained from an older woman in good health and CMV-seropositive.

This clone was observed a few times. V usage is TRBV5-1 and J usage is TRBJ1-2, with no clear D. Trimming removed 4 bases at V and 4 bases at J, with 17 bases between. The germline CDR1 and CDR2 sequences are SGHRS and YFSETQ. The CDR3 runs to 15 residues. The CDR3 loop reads CASSLPTPSGYGYTF. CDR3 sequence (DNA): TGCGCCAGCAGCCTACCGACCCCCAGCGGCTATGGCTACACCTTC.

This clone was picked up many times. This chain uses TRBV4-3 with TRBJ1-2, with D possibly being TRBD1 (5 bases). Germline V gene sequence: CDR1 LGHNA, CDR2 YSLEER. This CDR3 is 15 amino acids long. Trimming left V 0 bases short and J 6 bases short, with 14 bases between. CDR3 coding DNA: TGCGCCAGCAGCCAAGATCCCAGTGGGGGGGATGGCTACACCTTC. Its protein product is CASSQDPSGGDGYTF.

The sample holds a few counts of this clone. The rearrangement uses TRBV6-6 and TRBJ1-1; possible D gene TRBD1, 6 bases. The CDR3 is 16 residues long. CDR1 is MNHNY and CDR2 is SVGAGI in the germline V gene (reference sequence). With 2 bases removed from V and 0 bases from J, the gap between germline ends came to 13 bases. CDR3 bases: TGTGCCAGCAGTTACCCGGACAGTGGGTTGAACACTGAAGCTTTCTTT. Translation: CASSYPDSGLNTEAFF.

CDR3 bases: TGTGCCAGCAGCTTGGGAGGGACTGCCAGTTCACCCCTCCACTTT. Encoded protein: CASSLGGTASSPLHF. The J gene is TRBJ1-6, the V gene TRBV5-6; tentatively, D is TRBD1 (5 bases). The CDR3 spans 15 residues. CDR1 and CDR2 from the germline V gene are SGHDT and YYEEEE. The germline V and J ends were trimmed by 0 bases and 9 bases, with 13 bases remaining between them.

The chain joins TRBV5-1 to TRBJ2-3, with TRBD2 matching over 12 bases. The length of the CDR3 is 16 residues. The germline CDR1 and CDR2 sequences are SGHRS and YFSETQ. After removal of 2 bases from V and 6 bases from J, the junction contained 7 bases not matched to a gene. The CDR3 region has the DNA TGCGCCAGCAGCTTTTCTAGCGGGGGGGCAACCGATACGCAGTATTTT. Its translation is CASSFSSGGATDTQYF.

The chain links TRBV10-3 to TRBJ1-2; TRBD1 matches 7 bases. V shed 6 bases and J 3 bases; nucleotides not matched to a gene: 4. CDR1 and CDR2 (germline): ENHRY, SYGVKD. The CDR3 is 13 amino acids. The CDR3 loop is CAISTTGDYGYTF. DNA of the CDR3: TGTGCCATCAGCACAACAGGGGACTATGGCTACACCTTC.

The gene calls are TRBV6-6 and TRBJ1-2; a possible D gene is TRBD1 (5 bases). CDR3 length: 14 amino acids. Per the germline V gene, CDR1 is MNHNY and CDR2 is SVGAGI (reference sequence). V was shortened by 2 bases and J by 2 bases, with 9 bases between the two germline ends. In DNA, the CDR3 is TGTGCCAGCAGTTACGACAGAGCAAACTATGGCTACACCTTC. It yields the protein CASSYDRANYGYTF.

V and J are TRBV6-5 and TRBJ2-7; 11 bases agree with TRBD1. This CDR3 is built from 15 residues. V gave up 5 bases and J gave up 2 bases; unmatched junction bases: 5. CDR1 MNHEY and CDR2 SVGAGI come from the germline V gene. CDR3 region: CASSPGTGGPYEQYF. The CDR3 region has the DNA TGTGCCAGCAGTCCCGGGACAGGGGGGCCCTACGAGCAGTACTTC.